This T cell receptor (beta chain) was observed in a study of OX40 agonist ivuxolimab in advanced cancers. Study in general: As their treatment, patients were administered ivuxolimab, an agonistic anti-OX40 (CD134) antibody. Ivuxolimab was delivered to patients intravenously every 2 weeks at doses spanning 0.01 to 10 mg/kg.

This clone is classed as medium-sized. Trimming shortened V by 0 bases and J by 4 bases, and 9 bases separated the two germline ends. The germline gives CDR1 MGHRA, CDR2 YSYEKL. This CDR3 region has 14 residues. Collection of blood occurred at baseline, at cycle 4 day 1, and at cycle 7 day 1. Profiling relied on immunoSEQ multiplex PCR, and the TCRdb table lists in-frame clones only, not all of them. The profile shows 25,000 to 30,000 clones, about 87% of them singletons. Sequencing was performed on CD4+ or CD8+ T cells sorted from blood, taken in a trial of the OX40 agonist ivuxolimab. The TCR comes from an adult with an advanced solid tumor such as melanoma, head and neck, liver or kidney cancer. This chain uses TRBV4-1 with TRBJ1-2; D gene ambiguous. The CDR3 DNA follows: TGCGCCAGCAGCCAAGATTGGCCCTCCTATGGCTACACCTTC. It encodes CASSQDWPSYGYTF.